This TCR beta chain was captured in a study of T cell responses to AZD1222 COVID-19 vaccine. Sequencing was performed with immunoSEQ multiplex PCR; in TCRdb, only in-frame clones are kept and a portion is missing. This table has 70,000 to 80,000 clones, around 82% appearing once. The V segment lost 2 bases and the J segment 7 bases; nucleotides outside the gene matches: 1. The CDR3 totals 12 residues. Germline assignment: CDR1 MRHNA and CDR2 SNTAGT. This clone was observed a handful of times. Its antigen is unidentified. Study outcomes and limitations: Donors were mostly white British, more females; clonal diversity possibly underestimated. Repertoire sampling was restricted to post-peak T cell response timepoints. Spike-specific TCR repertoires showed rising breadth and depth after two AZD1222 doses. Seropositive at baseline were only a handful of AZD1222 recipients.

V and J are TRBV6-4 and TRBJ1-2; 7 bases are a match to TRBD1. Sequencing used peripheral blood, obtained 28 days after the second AZD1222 dose. The receptor was isolated from an adult who received the AZD1222 COVID-19 vaccine. Written as DNA, the CDR3 is TGTGCCAGCAGTGACCAGGGGGGTGGCTACACCTTC. Encoded protein: CASSDQGGGYTF.